The subject of this entry is one T cell receptor (beta chain). Antigen: not known. V gave up 5 bases and J gave up 5 bases, with 16 bases separating them. Per the germline V gene, CDR1 is WSHSY and CDR2 is SAAADI. CDR3 length equals 14 residues. The data originate from a study of shared clonotypes between healthy human individuals. The wider study: Sampling drew on donors who were two women and a few men aged 18 to 49. Study-wide results and caveats: What naive subsets generally showed was a larger estimated richness than memory subsets showed.

Clones were sequenced by immunoSEQ multiplex PCR, and TCRdb holds only the in-frame ones, with some missing. This table has around 550,000 clones, 90% to 96% appearing once. This rearrangement joins TRBV10-2 to TRBJ2-7; a weak D match, TRBD1 (6 bases). The sample consisted of naive CD4+ T cells sorted from blood. Subset described: CD45RA+ positively selected. The clonotype originates from a woman aged 30 to 39 in good health. CDR3 residues: CASSRRTAADEQYF. The DNA for the CDR3 is TGCGCCAGCAGTCGCCGGACAGCCGCCGACGAGCAGTACTTC.